These T cell receptor beta chains were read from a single sample in a study of regulatory T cells in long-lasting Graves disease. TCRdb independently ran MiXCR on the multiplex PCR reads; one entry per CDR3 protein. The sample consists of over 350,000 distinct CDR3 sequences, over 12% of them appearing once. The same sample was also studied in work on T cells in Graves' hyperthyroidism and ophthalmopathy.

The sequenced sample was peripheral blood mononuclear cells (PBMCs), obtained at new diagnosis, from a patient treated with antithyroid drugs. These receptors all come from a woman in her thirties or forties with Graves disease. CDR3s include the opening cysteine and the closing phenylalanine or tryptophan. The D gene is left open where the match is weak. Size tells how often a clone was seen (once, few, many) or the class of an expanded clone, and some rows leave it out.

v_call	j_call	clone_size	d_call	cdr3_aa	cdr3_nt
TRBV24-1	TRBJ2-1	many	.	CATSDFSYNEQFF	TGTGCCACCAGTGATTTTTCCTACAATGAGCAGTTCTTC
TRBV12-3/TRBV12-4	TRBJ2-7	.	TRBD2	CASSFILAGAEQYF	TGTGCCAGCAGTTTTATCCTAGCGGGAGCCGAGCAGTACTTC
TRBV9	TRBJ2-5	once	TRBD1	CASSPQQGAGETQYF	TGTGCCAGCAGCCCTCAACAGGGGGCAGGAGAGACCCAGTACTTC
TRBV4-2	TRBJ2-1	many	TRBD1	CASSQDAGGKQFF	TGTGCCAGCAGCCAAGATGCAGGGGGCAAGCAGTTCTTC
TRBV11-2	TRBJ2-7	many	.	CASSYLLTGLYEQYF	TGTGCCAGCAGCTACCTTTTAACAGGGCTATACGAGCAGTACTTC
TRBV25-1	TRBJ2-1	.	TRBD1	CASSESTGGSYNEQFF	TGTGCCAGCAGTGAATCAACAGGGGGCTCCTACAATGAGCAGTTCTTC
TRBV7-9	TRBJ2-7	many	TRBD2	CASSLEGGSTYEQYF	TGTGCCAGCAGCTTAGAGGGAGGGTCGACCTACGAGCAGTACTTC
TRBV24-1	TRBJ2-2	.	TRBD1	CATSDSDRGSAGELFF	TGTGCCACCAGTGATTCCGACAGGGGGAGCGCCGGGGAGCTGTTTTTT
TRBV12-3/TRBV12-4	TRBJ1-1	many	TRBD1	CASRPGGETEAFF	TGTGCCAGCAGGCCAGGGGGCGAAACTGAAGCTTTCTTT
TRBV2	TRBJ2-3	few	.	CASIGVQDKPTDTQYF	TGTGCCAGCATAGGGGTTCAGGACAAGCCCACAGATACGCAGTATTTT
TRBV28	TRBJ2-3	once	TRBD2	CASGPFPSTSGRGVSTDTQYF	TGTGCCAGCGGACCCTTCCCCTCAACTAGCGGGAGAGGAGTGAGCACAGATACGCAGTATTTT
TRBV7-2	TRBJ2-7	.	.	CASTSGAGSYEQYF	TGTGCCAGCACCTCAGGGGCCGGTTCCTACGAGCAGTACTTC
TRBV29-1	TRBJ2-1	many	TRBD2	CSVEGISGRYNEQFF	TGCAGCGTTGAAGGTATTAGCGGGAGGTACAATGAGCAGTTCTTC
TRBV20-1	TRBJ2-1	many	TRBD1	CSARDRVFGTGDNEQFF	TGCAGTGCTAGAGATCGGGTCTTCGGGACAGGGGACAATGAGCAGTTCTTC
TRBV2	TRBJ2-7	.	TRBD2	CASSSGTMREQYF	TGTGCCAGCAGTTCCGGGACTATGCGCGAGCAGTACTTC
TRBV10-2	TRBJ2-1	.	.	CASSVPNNEQFF	TGCGCCAGCAGTGTGCCTAACAATGAGCAGTTCTTC
TRBV27	TRBJ2-5	.	.	CASWRDGQETQYF	TGTGCCAGCTGGCGGGACGGCCAAGAGACCCAGTACTTC
TRBV20-1	TRBJ2-6	.	TRBD1	CSARDRFDSGANVLTF	TGCAGTGCTAGGGACAGGTTTGACTCTGGGGCCAACGTCCTGACTTTC
TRBV5-1	TRBJ2-3	.	TRBD2	CASSGGEGRTDTQYF	TGCGCCAGCAGCGGGGGGGAGGGCCGAACAGATACGCAGTATTTT
TRBV6-1	TRBJ2-7	few	TRBD2	CASSPSGYSYEQYF	TGTGCCAGCAGTCCTAGCGGGTACTCCTACGAGCAGTACTTC
TRBV11-2	TRBJ2-3	many	.	CASSSTLVRGTDTQYF	TGTGCCAGCAGTTCCACGCTAGTCCGAGGCACAGATACGCAGTATTTT
TRBV9	TRBJ2-1	few	.	CASSPALGSYNEQFF	TGTGCCAGCAGCCCCGCGTTAGGCTCCTACAATGAGCAGTTCTTC
TRBV6-2/TRBV6-3	TRBJ1-6	many	.	CASIKKSAGSTYNSPLHF	TGTGCCAGCATCAAAAAGAGCGCAGGGAGCACCTATAATTCACCCCTCCACTTT
TRBV29-1	TRBJ2-3	few	.	CSVEGSLTDTQYF	TGCAGCGTTGAGGGGTCCCTGACAGATACGCAGTATTTT
TRBV7-7	TRBJ2-1	many	.	CASSFGSSDEQFF	TGTGCTAGCAGCTTTGGTAGCTCCGATGAGCAGTTCTTC
TRBV28	TRBJ1-1	many	.	CASKPGDREAFF	TGTGCCAGCAAACCCGGGGATCGAGAAGCTTTCTTT
TRBV14	TRBJ2-7	.	.	CASSQDHSGAVSYEQYF	TGTGCCAGCAGCCAAGATCACTCCGGAGCGGTCTCCTACGAGCAGTACTTC
TRBV2	TRBJ2-7	.	TRBD2	CASSGPSGSTYEQYF	TGTGCCAGCAGTGGGCCTAGCGGGAGTACCTACGAGCAGTACTTC
TRBV27	TRBJ2-4	.	TRBD1	CASPFHPGQGAGIQYF	TGTGCCAGCCCTTTCCACCCGGGACAGGGGGCGGGCATTCAGTACTTC
TRBV15	TRBJ2-7	many	.	CATSRDRRSSYEQYF	TGTGCCACCAGCAGAGATCGGCGTAGCTCCTACGAGCAGTACTTC
TRBV4-1	TRBJ2-5	few	TRBD2	CASSQASTSGSGGTQYF	TGCGCCAGCAGCCAAGCTTCGACTAGCGGGAGTGGGGGGACCCAGTACTTC
TRBV5-8	TRBJ1-5	few	TRBD1	CASSPGGTAINQPQHF	TGTGCCAGCAGCCCGGGTGGGACAGCGATAAATCAGCCCCAGCATTTT
TRBV19	TRBJ2-1	many	TRBD2	CASSNPRLAGVNEQFF	TGTGCCAGTAGTAACCCTCGACTAGCGGGAGTAAATGAGCAGTTCTTC
TRBV30	TRBJ1-1	many	TRBD1	CAWSALQGVTEAFF	TGTGCCTGGAGTGCCCTTCAGGGGGTCACTGAAGCTTTCTTT
TRBV12-3/TRBV12-4	TRBJ2-1	many	.	CASSYGQTYNEQFF	TGTGCCAGCAGTTACGGACAGACCTACAATGAGCAGTTCTTC
TRBV20-1	TRBJ2-5	.	TRBD2	CSASRVAGGKETQYF	TGCAGTGCTAGTAGGGTAGCGGGTGGAAAAGAGACCCAGTACTTC
TRBV18	TRBJ1-5	many	.	CASSPPGGANQPQHF	TGTGCCAGCTCACCACCGGGAGGGGCCAATCAGCCCCAGCATTTT
TRBV20-1	TRBJ2-7	many	.	CSARGGHEQYF	TGCAGTGCTAGGGGGGGCCACGAGCAGTACTTC
TRBV19	TRBJ1-5	few	TRBD1	CASTGTGRNQPQHF	TGTGCCAGTACCGGGACAGGTCGGAATCAGCCCCAGCATTTT
TRBV20-1	TRBJ1-5	.	.	CSARAAFRLNQPQHF	TGCAGTGCTAGAGCGGCATTTAGGCTCAATCAGCCCCAGCATTTT
TRBV15	TRBJ1-5	many	.	CATSRENRGQQPQHF	TGTGCCACCAGCAGAGAAAATAGAGGTCAGCAGCCCCAGCATTTT
TRBV7-7	TRBJ2-7	.	TRBD2	CASSPQTSGMDEQYF	TGTGCTAGCAGCCCGCAGACTAGCGGGATGGACGAGCAGTACTTC
TRBV27	TRBJ2-3	many	.	CASSPRLDTDTQYF	TGTGCCAGCAGTCCGAGACTCGACACAGATACGCAGTATTTT
TRBV4-1	TRBJ2-2	few	.	CASSQDFRGSYTGELFF	TGCGCCAGCAGCCAAGACTTTCGAGGTTCATACACCGGGGAGCTGTTTTTT
TRBV20-1	TRBJ2-2	few	.	CSAQMTGDGELFF	TGCAGTGCCCAAATGACCGGGGACGGGGAGCTGTTTTTT
TRBV20-1	TRBJ1-1	.	.	CSARDSGARTEAFF	TGCAGTGCTAGAGATTCAGGGGCTCGCACTGAAGCTTTCTTT
TRBV9	TRBJ2-3	many	.	CASSVVPSTDTQYF	TGTGCCAGCAGCGTAGTTCCTAGCACAGATACGCAGTATTTT
TRBV7-2	TRBJ2-5	many	TRBD2	CASSLALRKLAGAETQYF	TGTGCCAGCAGCTTAGCGCTCAGGAAACTAGCGGGAGCCGAGACCCAGTACTTC
TRBV6-5	TRBJ1-2	.	.	CASSYGHDSGYTF	TGTGCCAGCAGTTACGGACATGATAGTGGCTACACCTTC
TRBV28	TRBJ2-5	many	TRBD1	CASFGQGLETQYF	TGTGCCAGCTTCGGACAGGGGCTGGAGACCCAGTACTTC
TRBV4-2	TRBJ2-7	.	.	CASSQEDLRYGSYEQYF	TGTGCCAGCAGCCAAGAAGATTTAAGGTATGGGTCCTACGAGCAGTACTTC
TRBV5-1	TRBJ1-2	.	.	CASSLGQNGYTF	TGCGCCAGCAGCCTGGGACAAAACGGCTACACCTTC
TRBV7-9	TRBJ2-1	few	TRBD2	CASSSSGSVGEQFF	TGTGCCAGCAGCTCCAGCGGGAGCGTTGGTGAGCAGTTCTTC
TRBV2	TRBJ1-5	many	.	CASSETTDSNQPQHF	TGTGCCAGCAGTGAAACAACCGACAGCAATCAGCCCCAGCATTTT
TRBV28	TRBJ2-3	.	.	CASRKWRAGTDTQYF	TGTGCCAGCAGGAAGTGGAGGGCCGGGACAGATACGCAGTATTTT
TRBV20-1	TRBJ2-1	.	TRBD2	CSAGPTGLADVRNEQFF	TGCAGTGCTGGGCCAACGGGACTAGCGGACGTACGGAATGAGCAGTTCTTC
TRBV30	TRBJ2-1	many	.	CAWSFGLADDEQFF	TGTGCCTGGTCCTTCGGGCTAGCCGACGATGAGCAGTTCTTC
TRBV28	TRBJ2-1	many	TRBD2	CASNPLAGPYNEQFF	TGTGCCAGCAATCCCCTAGCGGGTCCTTACAATGAGCAGTTCTTC